The sequence of this T cell receptor (beta chain) was determined in a study of memory CD4+ T cells and cytomegalovirus serostatus. Germline V gene sequence: CDR1 SNHLY, CDR2 FYNNEI. The CDR3 consists of 14 residues. The V gene lost 4 bases and the J gene lost 1 base, with 10 bases spanning the gap. This clone occurred a few times. Assay used: immunoSEQ multiplex PCR; TCRdb lists only in-frame clones, some missing. Of some 73,000 clones listed, around four fifths are singletons. The sort gate was single viable CD3+CD4+CD8-CD45RO+ cells for memory CD4+ T cells. The V call is TRBV2, the J call TRBJ1-1, with D possibly TRBD1 on 6 matching bases. Sequencing was carried out using memory CD4+ T cells from blood. This clonotype originated in an adult in good health and CMV-seropositive. CDR3 sequence (DNA): TGTGCCAGCAGTGTGGGGGCGTCGAACACTGAAGCTTTCTTT. Translating it yields CASSVGASNTEAFF.